A single sample is the source of the 10 T cell receptor beta chains below, sequenced in a study of blood T cells in healthy people across ages. Then a second PCR, running about 7 to 11 cycles, was carried out with a sample-barcoded 5' primer and a J-beta primer mix. TCRdb called the 5' RACE reads again in MiXCR, with one record for every CDR3 protein. This sample carries about 510,000 distinct CDR3 sequences, about 25% of them seen once, and the ten largest clones take 3.6%. These sequences were also reported in another study, on T cells of mothers and their children.

Input material: blood. The receptors originated from a boy under 10 years old in good health.

V gene TRBV20-1 combines with J gene TRBJ2-7; perhaps TRBD1 as D (5 bases). CDR1 is DFQATT and CDR2 is SNEGSKA in the germline V gene (reference sequence). The V gene lost 5 bases and the J gene lost 4 bases, with 9 bases spanning the gap. The CDR3 contains 11 residues. CDR3 amino acids: CSAGRVYEQYF. CDR3 DNA sequence: TGCAGTGCTGGCAGGGTATACGAGCAGTACTTC.

The chain combines TRBV7-9 with TRBJ2-7; 7 nucleotides match TRBD2. The V gene's germline CDR1 is SEHNR and CDR2 FQNEAQ (reference sequence). The CDR3 contains 16 residues. V dropped 5 bases and J dropped 2; count of bases not matched to a gene: 12. The CDR3 sequence: CASSGNSGPFTYEQYF. The CDR3 DNA reads TGTGCCAGCAGCGGAAATAGCGGGCCTTTTACCTACGAGCAGTACTTC.

The rearrangement links TRBV27 to TRBJ1-2; 7 bases match TRBD1. CDR3 length: 17 residues. J was trimmed by 3 bases and V by 0 bases; bases with no gene match: 10. Germline V gene sequence: CDR1 MNHEY, CDR2 SMNVEV (reference sequence). CDR3 DNA sequence: TGTGCCAGCAGTTTATCGGGTAGGGGGCGAGGGGACTATGGCTACACCTTC. Translated, it gives CASSLSGRGRGDYGYTF.

V usage is TRBV20-1 and J usage is TRBJ2-5, with D perhaps TRBD2 (6 bases). The J call is in doubt because the DNA end fits TRBJ2-1 better. The length of the CDR3 is 13 residues. Germline lookup yields CDR1 DFQATT and CDR2 SNEGSKA (reference sequence). The CDR3 bases are TGCAGTGCTATGGGACTGGGGGACAATGAGCAGTTCTTC. This encodes CSAMGLGDNEQFF.

A word on this clonotype: Relative to the germline gene, one junction end is altered; a read error may explain this. The rearrangement joins TRBV7-9 to TRBJ2-1, with D possibly called TRBD1 or TRBD2 (5 bases each). The tail of the sequence fits TRBJ2-7 better, so the J call may be wrong. The CDR3 has 14 residues. Germline V gene sequence: CDR1 SEHNR, CDR2 FQNEAQ (reference sequence). Here the CDR3 reads CVSSLDGATYEQYF. CDR3 DNA: TGTGTCAGCAGCTTAGACGGGGCAACCTACGAGCAGTACTTC.

V usage is TRBV20-1 and J usage is TRBJ2-4, with 15 positions matching TRBD2. After removal of 6 bases from V and 8 bases from J, the junction contained 14 bases not matched to a gene. Germline loops: CDR1 DFQATT, CDR2 SNEGSKA (reference sequence). CDR3 size: 17 residues. The CDR3 is CSANSWTSGGAGDIQYF. DNA of the CDR3: TGCAGTGCCAACTCCTGGACTAGCGGGGGGGCGGGGGACATTCAGTACTTC.

This clonotype has a count of ten or more. The V and J genes are TRBV3-1 and TRBJ2-5; TRBD1 aligns across 8 bases. Germline trimming cut 4 bases from V and 5 bases from J; bases unmatched to any gene: 9. CDR1 is LGHDT, CDR2 YNNKEL, per germline (reference sequence). This CDR3 is 15 amino acids long. CDR3 protein: CASSPKGQEAETQYF. DNA for the CDR3: TGTGCCAGCAGCCCAAAGGGACAGGAGGCGGAGACCCAGTACTTC.

The chain employs TRBV9 and TRBJ2-5; D ambiguous. The CDR3 is 15 amino acids. Deletions cut 4 bases from V and 7 bases from J, with 20 bases between. Germline values: CDR1 SGDLS, CDR2 YYNGEE. The DNA for the CDR3 is TGTGCCAGCAGCCAAAACGAAGGGTCTCAGTGGACCCAGTACTTC. It codes for CASSQNEGSQWTQYF. Combining the CDR3 with reference TRBV9 and TRBJ2-5 gives the whole variable domain DSGVTQTPKHLITATGQRVTLRCSPRSGDLSVYWYQQSLDQGLQFLIQYYNGEERAKGNILERFSAQQFPDLHSELNLSSLELGDSALYFCASSQNEGSQWTQYFGPGTRLLVL.

The rearrangement links TRBV24-1 to TRBJ1-1; D gene ambiguous. The CDR3 is 13 amino acids. Germline values: CDR1 KGHDR, CDR2 SFDVKD. The V end was cut by 12 bases, the J end by 2 bases, with 15 bases between. The CDR3 loop is CARLGRVNTEAFF. The CDR3 bases are TGTGCCCGCCTCGGGAGGGTCAACACTGAAGCTTTCTTT.

The V gene is TRBV5-1, the J gene TRBJ1-4, with D perhaps matching TRBD1 (6 bases). The germline CDR1 and CDR2 sequences are SGHRS and YFSETQ. Between the trimmed V and J ends, which lost 0 bases and 6 bases, there was a span of 12 bases. This CDR3 contains 15 residues. This CDR3 reads CASSLAGQRHEKLFF. Written as DNA, the CDR3 is TGCGCCAGCAGCTTGGCCGGACAGAGACATGAAAAACTGTTTTTT.